The 21 T cell receptor beta chains presented below share a single source sample, sequenced in a study of blood T cell repertoires in COVID-19. Using immunoSEQ multiplex PCR, the repertoire was profiled, and TCRdb retains in-frame clones only, with some absent. This table has about 170,000 clones, over 80% appearing once. Source material: peripheral blood. All receptors come from a woman aged 55-69 years with acute or convalescent COVID-19.

This chain connects TRBV5-5 to TRBJ2-5; 7 bases fit TRBD2. The germline gives CDR1 SGHKS, CDR2 YYEKEE (reference sequence). V shed 0 bases, J shed 5 bases, and the junction held 1 base outside the gene matches. The CDR3 consists of 13 residues. The CDR3, as DNA: TGTGCCAGCAGCTTGGACGGGAGGGAGACCCAGTACTTC. Its translation: CASSLDGRETQYF.

This rearrangement joins TRBV28 to TRBJ1-5; possible D gene TRBD1, 5 bases. V dropped 2 bases and J dropped 7 bases, with 12 bases sitting between them. This CDR3 is built from 14 residues. Germline CDR1 reads MDHEN; CDR2 reads SYDVKM. The CDR3 bases are TGTGCCAGCAGTTTACGGGGGGAGGTGCAGCCCCAGCATTTT. Translated, it gives CASSLRGEVQPQHF.

V usage is TRBV7-3 and J usage is TRBJ2-1, with D perhaps TRBD2 (5 bases). V was clipped by 3 bases and J by 9 bases, with 12 bases between them. Germline V lookup: CDR1 SGHTA, CDR2 FQGTGA. The CDR3 runs 13 residues. As DNA, the CDR3 is TGTGCCAGCAGCTTTAGTAGCGCAGGTGAGCAGTTCTTC. This codes for CASSFSSAGEQFF.

The V and J genes are TRBV6-5 and TRBJ1-1; TRBD1 is a possible D gene (5 bases). This CDR3 contains 14 residues. V lost 3 bases and J lost 6, with 14 bases in between. From germline, CDR1 is MNHEY and CDR2 SVGAGI. The CDR3 here is CASSYEGRAAEAFF. CDR3 sequence (DNA): TGTGCCAGCAGTTATGAGGGGAGGGCCGCTGAAGCTTTCTTT.

The V call is TRBV4-3, the J call TRBJ2-7, with 10 bases fitting TRBD1. This CDR3 region has 16 residues. CDR1 and CDR2 from the germline V gene are LGHNA and YSLEER. J lost 3 bases, V lost 2 bases, and 7 bases had no gene match. CDR3: CASSQLWGQGHYEQYF. The CDR3 nucleotides are TGCGCCAGCAGCCAACTTTGGGGACAGGGGCACTACGAGCAGTACTTC.

J is TRBJ1-2 and V is TRBV25-1; D possibly corresponds to TRBD1 (6 bases). V dropped 4 bases and J dropped 2 bases, with 14 bases sitting between them. The CDR3 runs to 15 residues. CDR1 is MGHDK and CDR2 is SYGVNS in the germline V gene. CDR3 in DNA: TGTGCCAGCAGTGCTACAGGGCCCTCAAACTATGGCTACACCTTC. Its translation: CASSATGPSNYGYTF.

A single count supports this clone. This chain joins TRBV7-2 and TRBJ2-7; 8 bases line up with TRBD1. Germline CDR1 and CDR2: SGHTA and FQGNSA. CDR3 length: 15 residues. Trimming removed 5 bases from V and 1 base from J; junction bases left unmatched: 7. The CDR3 sequence is CASSPGTGRSYEQYF. CDR3 nucleotides: TGTGCCAGCAGCCCCGGGACAGGCAGATCCTACGAGCAGTACTTC.

This clone was detected once. This chain joins TRBV6-2 or TRBV6-3 and TRBJ1-6, with unresolved D. V was pared by 4 bases and J by 10 bases, with 8 bases between. The CDR3 consists of 12 residues. Germline CDR1 MNHEY, CDR2 SVGEGT. CDR3 residues: CASSLGSSPLHF. CDR3 nucleotides: TGTGCCAGCAGTTTAGGGAGCTCACCCCTCCACTTT.

DNA for the CDR3: TGTGCCAGCAGCTTAGAGCCGAGGTACGAGCAGTACTTC. Translated: CASSLEPRYEQYF. The gene calls are TRBV7-9 and TRBJ2-7; D is undetermined. Germline assignment: CDR1 SEHNR and CDR2 FQNEAQ (reference sequence). This CDR3 is 13 amino acids long. The V and J ends lost 1 base and 4 bases respectively, with 8 bases between them.

The chain uses TRBV5-6 and TRBJ2-7; tentative D call: TRBD1 (6 bases). V was clipped by 0 bases and J by 7 bases, with 11 bases between them. This CDR3 is built from 13 residues. Germline CDR1 is SGHDT and CDR2 is YYEEEE. The CDR3 reads CASSLGPRGEQYF. CDR3 DNA sequence: TGTGCCAGCAGCTTGGGGCCCAGGGGAGAGCAGTACTTC.

This clone has a handful of counts. This sequence joins TRBV19 and TRBJ1-2; no reliable D call. CDR1 LNHDA and CDR2 SQIVND come from the germline V gene (reference sequence). The CDR3 is 13 amino acids. V lost 3 bases and J lost 5, with 10 bases in between. The CDR3 region has the DNA TGTGCCAGTAGTATGGGTACGGGGTATGGCTACACCTTC. This translates into CASSMGTGYGYTF.

The chain carries TRBV19 and TRBJ2-7; a weak D match, TRBD1 (5 bases). V lost 4 bases and J 0 bases, leaving 19 bases between the germline ends. The CDR3 length is 17 residues. Looked up from germline, CDR1 is LNHDA and CDR2 is SQIVND (reference sequence). The CDR3 DNA reads as TGTGCCAGTAGTAGACCTACGACAGAGCCGAACTCCTACGAGCAGTACTTC. Its protein is CASSRPTTEPNSYEQYF. The full variable domain, its missing parts supplied by reference TRBV19 and TRBJ2-7, is DGGITQSPKYLFRKEGQNVTLSCEQNLNHDAMYWYRQDPGQGLRLIYYSQIVNDFQKGDIAEGYSVSREKKESFPLTVTSAQKNPTAFYLCASSRPTTEPNSYEQYFGPGTRLTVT.

Here the CDR3 DNA reads TGTGCCAGCAGGTTAGCGGGGGGCCCAGCCTACGAGCAGTACTTC. Protein sequence: CASRLAGGPAYEQYF. The rearrangement joins TRBV5-4 to TRBJ2-7, with 10 bases identical to TRBD2. The CDR3 contains 15 residues. V lost 5 bases and J lost 2; bases outside the gene matches: 7. Germline V gene sequence: CDR1 SGHNT, CDR2 YYREEE (reference sequence).

The genes are TRBV7-9 and TRBJ2-7; weak D call: TRBD2 (6 bases). Trimming left V 3 bases short and J 4 bases short, with 13 bases between. CDR3 size: 14 residues. The germline V gene encodes CDR1 SEHNR and CDR2 FQNEAQ (reference sequence). DNA for the CDR3: TGTGCCAGCAGCTTGCCCGGGAGTCCGTACGAGCAGTACTTC. As protein: CASSLPGSPYEQYF.

The chain combines TRBV9 with TRBJ1-4, with D uncertain. The V gene's germline CDR1 is SGDLS and CDR2 YYNGEE. The V end lost 2 bases, the J end lost 8 bases, and 13 bases lay between the germline ends. This CDR3 comprises 14 residues. The CDR3 bases are TGTGCCAGCAGCGTGTTTGATGCGCGCGAAAAACTGTTTTTT. Translated: CASSVFDAREKLFF.

The V call is TRBV9, the J call TRBJ1-1; D is uncertain. The V end was cut by 2 bases, the J end by 1 base, with 9 bases between. This CDR3 has 14 amino acids. The germline CDR1 and CDR2 sequences are SGDLS and YYNGEE. CDR3: CASSVSGGNTEAFF. CDR3 bases: TGTGCCAGCAGCGTGTCAGGTGGGAACACTGAAGCTTTCTTT.

The sample holds one count of this clone. The gene calls are TRBV6-5 and TRBJ2-2, with D perhaps TRBD1 (5 bases). V was shortened by 0 bases and J by 5 bases, with 7 bases between the two germline ends. The CDR3 spans 14 residues. Germline V gene lookup returns CDR1 MNHEY and CDR2 SVGAGI. The CDR3 here is CASSYSGVTGELFF. The CDR3 coding sequence is TGTGCCAGCAGTTACTCAGGGGTGACCGGGGAGCTGTTTTTT.

This clone has just one count. The gene calls are TRBV7-3 and TRBJ1-1; D is uncertain. The V and J ends lost 0 bases and 2 bases respectively, with 10 bases between them. Germline assignment: CDR1 SGHTA and CDR2 FQGTGA. This CDR3 comprises 15 residues. The CDR3 nucleotides read TGTGCCAGCAGCTTAACGAGCACAGCAAACACTGAAGCTTTCTTT. This gives the protein CASSLTSTANTEAFF.

V and J are TRBV15 and TRBJ1-5, with D possibly TRBD1 on 5 matching bases. The CDR3 spans 16 residues. Trimming stripped 0 bases from V and 6 bases from J, with 15 bases between. CDR1 and CDR2 from the germline V gene are LNHNV and YYDKDF (reference sequence). The CDR3 nucleotides are TGTGCCACCAGCAGAGATCATTCAGGGTTCGTTCAGCCCCAGCATTTT. It encodes CATSRDHSGFVQPQHF.

This chain connects TRBV19 to TRBJ2-7; 7 nucleotides align to TRBD1. The length of the CDR3 is 15 residues. J gave up 3 bases and V 1 base, and 6 bases lay outside the gene matches. The germline CDR1 and CDR2 sequences are LNHDA and SQIVND (reference sequence). The CDR3 sequence is CASSIGTGNFYEQYF. In DNA, the CDR3 is TGTGCCAGTAGTATAGGGACAGGTAATTTCTACGAGCAGTACTTC. The full variable domain, in which reference TRBV19 and TRBJ2-7 provide the parts outside the CDR3, is DGGITQSPKYLFRKEGQNVTLSCEQNLNHDAMYWYRQDPGQGLRLIYYSQIVNDFQKGDIAEGYSVSREKKESFPLTVTSAQKNPTAFYLCASSIGTGNFYEQYFGPGTRLTVT.

The V call is TRBV11-3, the J call TRBJ2-1, with a possible D match to TRBD2 (6 bases). The germline gives CDR1 SGHNT, CDR2 YENEEA. V shed 1 base and J shed 7 bases, with 11 bases lying between them. The CDR3 consists of 14 residues. CDR3 sequence (DNA): TGTGCCAGCAGCTTAGCTGGGGGAGGTAATGAGCAGTTCTTC. Translated, it gives CASSLAGGGNEQFF.